This TCR beta chain derives from a study of cytomegalovirus exposure and HLA in healthy donors. J gave up 2 bases and V 5 bases, and 13 bases lay outside the gene matches. CDR3 length: 19 amino acids. Germline V gene lookup returns CDR1 ENHRY and CDR2 SYGVKD. PCR was performed using 60 Vbeta and 13 Jbeta primers. Profiled with immunoSEQ multiplex PCR; TCRdb holds only in-frame clones, not every one. The profile shows some 150,000 clones, approximately 75% of them singletons. The source material was PBMCs. This TCR derives from a man aged 30-40 years in good health and CMV-seropositive. The chain combines TRBV10-3 with TRBJ2-6; TRBD1 matches at 9 bases. Here the CDR3 reads CAISSLSGDRVPGANVLTF. Written as DNA, the CDR3 is TGTGCCATCAGTTCCCTATCCGGGGACAGGGTACCTGGGGCCAACGTCCTGACTTTC.